This T cell receptor (beta chain) originates from a study of T-cell reconstitution after alpha-beta-depleted transplantation in children. The authors prepared the TCRbeta library with unique molecular identifiers. TCRdb re-called the PCR reads through MiXCR, storing one row per CDR3 protein. Among about 58,000 distinct CDR3 sequences listed, roughly 46% were seen once. The sequenced sample was PBMCs, mostly from graft donor cells, obtained 360 days after TCRalphabeta/CD19-depleted stem cell transplant. This TCR was sampled from a male patient between 5 and 17 years old who had a stem cell transplant for acute lymphoblastic leukemia, so the T cells may come from the graft donor.

CDR3 nucleotide sequence: TGTGCCAGAGGGACCTACAATGAGCAGTTCTTC. It encodes CARGTYNEQFF. V is TRBV2 and J is TRBJ2-1; D not resolved. This CDR3 has 11 residues. CDR1 is SNHLY and CDR2 is FYNNEI in the germline V gene. The V gene lost 9 bases and the J gene lost 2 bases, with 5 bases spanning the gap. The full variable domain, completed using reference TRBV2 and TRBJ2-1, is EPEVTQTPSHQVTQMGQEVILRCVPISNHLYFYWYRQILGQKVEFLVSFYNNEISEKSEIFDDQFSVERPDGSNFTLKIRSTKLEDSAMYFCARGTYNEQFFGPGTRLTVL.